This record looks at one T cell receptor (beta chain) sequence and its context. This table comes from immunoSEQ multiplex PCR, and its TCRdb copy is limited to in-frame clones, with some not included. The table lists 30,000 to 50,000 clones, roughly nine tenths of them singletons. Germline V gives CDR1 SEHNR, CDR2 FQNEAQ (reference sequence). Trimming stripped 5 bases from V and 11 bases from J, with 29 bases between. There are 17 residues in the CDR3. These data are taken from a study of T cell changes during pregnancy in multiple sclerosis. This TCR was sampled from a female donor with multiple sclerosis, enrolled in a pregnancy study. The rearrangement joins TRBV7-9 to TRBJ2-3, with D possibly TRBD2 on 7 matching bases. This specimen consisted of CD4+ T cells from peripheral blood mononuclear cells, obtained in the third trimester of pregnancy. For the CDR3, the DNA is TGTGCCAGCAGCCCGCCGCGGGACACTTCCGGGGGGATTGGGCAGTATTTT. It yields the protein CASSPPRDTSGGIGQYF.